This T cell receptor (beta chain) was documented in a study of blood T cell repertoires in COVID-19. V dropped 5 bases and J dropped 6; count of bases not matched to a gene: 14. Germline assignment: CDR1 SGHTA and CDR2 FQGNSA. This CDR3 spans 19 amino acids. Data came from immunoSEQ multiplex PCR; TCRdb stores just in-frame clones and leaves some out. The data contain nearly 250,000 clones, about 87% of them singletons. The source is a man in his forties or fifties who had been exposed to COVID-19. The sequenced material came from PBMCs or T cells enriched from blood (not recorded which). This chain uses TRBV7-2 with TRBJ2-1; 15 bases agree with TRBD2. The CDR3 nucleotides are TGTGCCAGCAGCGCCTCCACACCGGGACTAGCGGGGGGTACCAATGAGCAGTTCTTC. Encoded protein: CASSASTPGLAGGTNEQFF.